This T cell receptor beta chain was recorded in a study of control samples from healthy donors and cancer patients. Sequenced by immunoSEQ multiplex PCR; TCRdb stores in-frame clones only, minus some. The data hold around 94,000 clones, with 85% to 95% observed a single time. Trimming shortened V by 5 bases and J by 3 bases, and 7 bases separated the two germline ends. CDR1 is LNHDA and CDR2 is SQIVND in the germline V gene (reference sequence). There are 12 residues in the CDR3. V gene TRBV19 combines with J gene TRBJ1-2; D call uncertain. The receptor's source is a woman younger than 45 in good health. The sequenced sample was blood. This CDR3 reads CASSRGDYGYTF. The CDR3 DNA is TGTGCCAGTAGTCGGGGAGACTATGGCTACACCTTC.